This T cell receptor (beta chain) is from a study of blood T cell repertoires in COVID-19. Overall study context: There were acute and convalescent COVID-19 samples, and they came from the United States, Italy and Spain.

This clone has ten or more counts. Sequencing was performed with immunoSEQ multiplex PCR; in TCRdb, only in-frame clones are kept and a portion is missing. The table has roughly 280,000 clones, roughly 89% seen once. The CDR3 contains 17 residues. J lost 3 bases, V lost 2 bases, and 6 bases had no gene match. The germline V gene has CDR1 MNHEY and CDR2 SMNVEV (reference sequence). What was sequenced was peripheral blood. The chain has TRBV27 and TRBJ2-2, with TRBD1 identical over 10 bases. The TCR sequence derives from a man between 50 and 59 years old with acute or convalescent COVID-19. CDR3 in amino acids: CASSLGLGTGDTGELFF. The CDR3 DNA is TGTGCCAGCAGTTTAGGCCTCGGGACAGGGGACACCGGGGAGCTGTTTTTT.